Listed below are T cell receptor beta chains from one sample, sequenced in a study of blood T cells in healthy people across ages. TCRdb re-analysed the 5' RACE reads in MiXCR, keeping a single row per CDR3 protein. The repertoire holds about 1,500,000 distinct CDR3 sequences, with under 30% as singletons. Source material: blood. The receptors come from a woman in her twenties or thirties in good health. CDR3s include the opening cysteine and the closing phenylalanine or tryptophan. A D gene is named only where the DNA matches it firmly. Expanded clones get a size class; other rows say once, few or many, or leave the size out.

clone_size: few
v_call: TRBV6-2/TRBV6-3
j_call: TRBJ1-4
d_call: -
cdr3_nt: TGTGCCAGCAGTTCCCTCGGGACGTCAACTAATGAAAAACTGTTTTTT
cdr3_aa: CASSSLGTSTNEKLFF

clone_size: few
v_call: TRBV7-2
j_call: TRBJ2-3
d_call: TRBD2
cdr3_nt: TGTGCCAGCAGCTTATTAGCGGGGTTTACAGATACGCAGTATTTT
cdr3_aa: CASSLLAGFTDTQYF

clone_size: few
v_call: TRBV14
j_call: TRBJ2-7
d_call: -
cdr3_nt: TGCACCAGCAGCCTTAACGGTTACGAGCAGTACTTC
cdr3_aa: CTSSLNGYEQYF

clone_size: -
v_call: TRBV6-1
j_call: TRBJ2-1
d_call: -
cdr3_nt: TGTGCCAGCAGTGGGCAGTGGGGCTCTTACGAGCAGTTCTTC
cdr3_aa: CASSGQWGSYEQFF

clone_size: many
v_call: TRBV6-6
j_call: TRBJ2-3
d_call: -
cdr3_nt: TGTGCCAGCAGCATCCGAACAGATACGCAGTATTTT
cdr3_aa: CASSIRTDTQYF

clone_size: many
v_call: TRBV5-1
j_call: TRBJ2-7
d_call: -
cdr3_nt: TGCGCCAGCAGCTTCTCAGGAGCCTACGAGCAGTACTTC
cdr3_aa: CASSFSGAYEQYF

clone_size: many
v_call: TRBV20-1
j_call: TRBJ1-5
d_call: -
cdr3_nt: TGCAGTGCCACTGCTTATCAGCCCCAGCATTTT
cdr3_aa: CSATAYQPQHF

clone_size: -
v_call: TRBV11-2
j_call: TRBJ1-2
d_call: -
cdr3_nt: TGTGCCAGCAGCTTAAATCGTTGGGTAACTGACGGCTACACCTTC
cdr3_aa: CASSLNRWVTDGYTF

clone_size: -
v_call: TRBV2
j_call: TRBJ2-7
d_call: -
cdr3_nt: TGTGCCAGCAGTGAAGTAACGAGCGATTACGAGCAGTACTTC
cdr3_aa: CASSEVTSDYEQYF

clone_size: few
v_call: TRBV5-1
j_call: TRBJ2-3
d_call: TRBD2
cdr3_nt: TGCGCCAGCAGCTCTTACTCCGAGACTAGCGTGAGGAGGGTCACAGATACGCAGTATTTT
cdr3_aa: CASSSYSETSVRRVTDTQYF

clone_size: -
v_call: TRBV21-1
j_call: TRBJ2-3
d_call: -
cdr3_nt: TGTGCCAGCAGCCCAACAAAAGGACAGGGCACAGATACGCAGTATTTT
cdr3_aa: CASSPTKGQGTDTQYF

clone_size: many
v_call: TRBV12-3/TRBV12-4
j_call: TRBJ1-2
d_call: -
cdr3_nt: TGTGCCAGCAGTCCACCGGGACGGGGCTATGGCTACACCTTC
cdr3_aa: CASSPPGRGYGYTF